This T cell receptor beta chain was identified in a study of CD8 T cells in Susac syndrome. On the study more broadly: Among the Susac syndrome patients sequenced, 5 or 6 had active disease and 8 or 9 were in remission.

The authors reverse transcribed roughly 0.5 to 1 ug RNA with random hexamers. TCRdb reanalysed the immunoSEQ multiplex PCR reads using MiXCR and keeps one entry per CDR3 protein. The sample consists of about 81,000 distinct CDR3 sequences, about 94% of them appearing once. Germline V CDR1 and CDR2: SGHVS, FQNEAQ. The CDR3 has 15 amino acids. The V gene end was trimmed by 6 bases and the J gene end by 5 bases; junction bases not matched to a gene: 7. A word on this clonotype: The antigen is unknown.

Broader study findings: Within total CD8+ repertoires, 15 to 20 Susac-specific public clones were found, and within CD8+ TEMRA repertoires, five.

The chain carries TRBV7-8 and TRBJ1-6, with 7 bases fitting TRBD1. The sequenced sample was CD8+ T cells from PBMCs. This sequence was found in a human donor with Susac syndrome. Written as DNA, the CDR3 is TGTGCCAGCAGAACCGAGACAGGGAATAATTCACCCCTCCACTTT. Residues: CASRTETGNNSPLHF.